This paragraph covers one TCR beta chain sequence. The CDR3 covers 15 residues. The germline gives CDR1 GTSNPN, CDR2 SVGIG (reference sequence). V lost 0 bases to trimming and J lost 6 bases; unmatched junction nucleotides: 7. This record comes from a study of blood T cell repertoires in COVID-19. TCRdb's table, derived via immunoSEQ multiplex PCR, lists solely in-frame clones and lacks some. This table holds some 220,000 clones, 87% found once. V usage is TRBV30 and J usage is TRBJ2-1, with 8 bases fitting TRBD2. The sample consisted of peripheral blood. The source is a young woman who had recovered from COVID-19. CDR3: CAWSVEAGVSNEQFF. In DNA form, the CDR3 reads TGTGCCTGGAGTGTAGAAGCGGGAGTGTCCAATGAGCAGTTCTTC.